This is a list of T cell receptor beta chains from one sample in a study of T cell changes during pregnancy in multiple sclerosis. TCRdb's copy holds only in-frame clones and misses some; the assay was immunoSEQ multiplex PCR. In the table there are tens of thousands of clones, 85% to 95% of which are singletons. The sequencing used CD4+ T cells from peripheral blood mononuclear cells, collected in the third trimester of pregnancy. These receptors came from a female donor with multiple sclerosis, enrolled in a pregnancy study. Both conserved end residues are part of each CDR3. The D gene is left open where the match is weak. Clone size is stated in some rows and not others, as once, few, many or a class when expanded.

d_gene: TRBD1
v_gene: TRBV15
j_gene: TRBJ1-1
abundance: -
CDR3nt: TGTGCCACCAGCAGAGGGGACAGGGGTCTTAACACTGAAGCTTTCTTT
CDR3aa: CATSRGDRGLNTEAFF

d_gene: TRBD2
v_gene: TRBV30
j_gene: TRBJ2-6
abundance: -
CDR3nt: TGTGCCTGGACTAGCGGGGTTGGGGCCAACGTCCTGACTTTC
CDR3aa: CAWTSGVGANVLTF

d_gene: -
v_gene: TRBV2
j_gene: TRBJ1-6
abundance: -
CDR3nt: TGTGCCAGCAGGGTTTCTACAGGCTCCTATAATTCACCCCTCCACTTT
CDR3aa: CASRVSTGSYNSPLHF

d_gene: TRBD1
v_gene: TRBV28
j_gene: TRBJ2-7
abundance: -
CDR3nt: TGTGCCAGCAGTTTGACAGGGGGCCTGGACGAGCAGTACTTC
CDR3aa: CASSLTGGLDEQYF

d_gene: TRBD1
v_gene: TRBV2
j_gene: TRBJ2-7
abundance: -
CDR3nt: TGTGCCAGTAGCGCCCGGACAGGGTGGGCCTACGAGCAGTACTTC
CDR3aa: CASSARTGWAYEQYF

d_gene: TRBD1
v_gene: TRBV28
j_gene: TRBJ2-2
abundance: -
CDR3nt: TGTGCCAGCAGTTTAGCGACAGGGGTGAACACCGGGGAGCTGTTTTTT
CDR3aa: CASSLATGVNTGELFF

d_gene: TRBD1
v_gene: TRBV11-1
j_gene: TRBJ1-5
abundance: -
CDR3nt: TGTGCCAGCAGCCAGACAGGGGCGGGTCAGCCCCAGCATTTT
CDR3aa: CASSQTGAGQPQHF

d_gene: -
v_gene: TRBV5-1
j_gene: TRBJ2-5
abundance: -
CDR3nt: TGCGCCAGCAGCATTGGGGGGCAAGAGACCCAGTACTTC
CDR3aa: CASSIGGQETQYF

d_gene: -
v_gene: TRBV15
j_gene: TRBJ1-2
abundance: -
CDR3nt: TGTGCCACCAGCAGAGATCCCCAGGGAGGGGTGTACTATGGCTACACCTTC
CDR3aa: CATSRDPQGGVYYGYTF

d_gene: -
v_gene: TRBV6-1
j_gene: TRBJ2-4
abundance: -
CDR3nt: TGTGCCAGCAGTGCAATCCGGGCTCAGGGAGCCAAAAACATTCAGTACTTC
CDR3aa: CASSAIRAQGAKNIQYF

d_gene: -
v_gene: TRBV11-1
j_gene: TRBJ1-4
abundance: -
CDR3nt: TGTGCCAGCAGCTCCCGCCGGTACTCTACGTTTTTT
CDR3aa: CASSSRRYSTFF

d_gene: -
v_gene: TRBV5-1
j_gene: TRBJ2-2
abundance: -
CDR3nt: TGCGCCAGCAGAGGAGGGAACACCGGGGAGCTGTTTTTT
CDR3aa: CASRGGNTGELFF

d_gene: TRBD1
v_gene: TRBV29-1
j_gene: TRBJ1-1
abundance: -
CDR3nt: TGCACCGCCGCAGGGGGGAACACTGAAGCTTTCTTT
CDR3aa: CTAAGGNTEAFF

d_gene: TRBD1
v_gene: TRBV19
j_gene: TRBJ2-1
abundance: -
CDR3nt: TGTGCCAGTGCTACAGGGGGCAGCATCAATGAGCAGTTCTTC
CDR3aa: CASATGGSINEQFF

d_gene: TRBD1
v_gene: TRBV5-1
j_gene: TRBJ1-4
abundance: -
CDR3nt: TGCGCCAGCAGCCCTGGGCAGGGGGTAGCTAATGAAAAACTGTTTTTT
CDR3aa: CASSPGQGVANEKLFF

d_gene: TRBD1
v_gene: TRBV19
j_gene: TRBJ1-1
abundance: -
CDR3nt: TGTGCCAGCAGACCCAGGGGGGACACTGAAGCTTTCTTT
CDR3aa: CASRPRGDTEAFF

d_gene: TRBD1
v_gene: TRBV27
j_gene: TRBJ1-2
abundance: -
CDR3nt: TGTGCCAGCAGTCTCTCTGGGACAGGGGAAAACTATGGCTACACCTTC
CDR3aa: CASSLSGTGENYGYTF

d_gene: -
v_gene: TRBV11-2
j_gene: TRBJ2-6
abundance: -
CDR3nt: TGTGCCAGCAGCCTTGTAACAGGGACTGGGGCCAACGTCCTGACTTTC
CDR3aa: CASSLVTGTGANVLTF

d_gene: TRBD1
v_gene: TRBV7-9
j_gene: TRBJ1-4
abundance: -
CDR3nt: TGTGCCAGCAGTCTGACAGGGGGAGGTGAAAAACTGTTTTTT
CDR3aa: CASSLTGGGEKLFF

d_gene: -
v_gene: TRBV11-1
j_gene: TRBJ2-7
abundance: -
CDR3nt: TGTGCCAGCAGCTTTCATCCAACCTACGAGCAGTACTTC
CDR3aa: CASSFHPTYEQYF

d_gene: -
v_gene: TRBV7-9
j_gene: TRBJ1-2
abundance: -
CDR3nt: TGTGCCAGCACTATGAACCAGCCTAGGGGCTACACCTTC
CDR3aa: CASTMNQPRGYTF

d_gene: TRBD2
v_gene: TRBV27
j_gene: TRBJ2-7
abundance: -
CDR3nt: TGTGCCAGCAGTCCGTTGGGACTAGCGGGAGGGTACGGAGGTAGGCAGTACTTC
CDR3aa: CASSPLGLAGGYGGRQYF

d_gene: -
v_gene: TRBV2
j_gene: TRBJ2-1
abundance: -
CDR3nt: TGTGCCAGCGGGGACTCTTTAGGCCTCTCCTACAATGAGCAGTTCTTC
CDR3aa: CASGDSLGLSYNEQFF

d_gene: -
v_gene: TRBV2
j_gene: TRBJ1-1
abundance: few
CDR3nt: TGTGCCAGCAGTCCAGGGGCAACGAACACTGAAGCTTTCTTT
CDR3aa: CASSPGATNTEAFF

d_gene: -
v_gene: TRBV27
j_gene: TRBJ2-5
abundance: -
CDR3nt: TGTGCCAGCAGTTTATCTCCACGGGAGACCCAGTACTTC
CDR3aa: CASSLSPRETQYF

d_gene: TRBD2
v_gene: TRBV9
j_gene: TRBJ2-5
abundance: -
CDR3nt: TGTGCCGGCAGCGTAGTCCCGGGAGGGCCCCAAGAGACCCAGTACTTC
CDR3aa: CAGSVVPGGPQETQYF

d_gene: TRBD1
v_gene: TRBV5-1
j_gene: TRBJ2-1
abundance: -
CDR3nt: TGCGCCAGCAGCTTCGCAGGGGGCAATGAGCAGTTCTTC
CDR3aa: CASSFAGGNEQFF

d_gene: -
v_gene: TRBV28
j_gene: TRBJ2-3
abundance: -
CDR3nt: TGTGCCAGCAGCCTGGACAGTACTAGCACAGATACGCAGTATTTT
CDR3aa: CASSLDSTSTDTQYF

d_gene: TRBD2
v_gene: TRBV9
j_gene: TRBJ2-1
abundance: -
CDR3nt: TGTGCCAGCAGCCCTCTAAACGGTCGACAGCGGGAGTCTGAGCAGTTCTTC
CDR3aa: CASSPLNGRQRESEQFF

d_gene: -
v_gene: TRBV5-6
j_gene: TRBJ2-5
abundance: -
CDR3nt: TGTGCCAGCAGCTTGGGCGGGATGATCGGAGAGACCCAGTACTTC
CDR3aa: CASSLGGMIGETQYF

d_gene: -
v_gene: TRBV21-1
j_gene: TRBJ1-5
abundance: -
CDR3nt: TGTGCCAGCAGCAAAGCGGAGGAGGGCAATCAGCCCCAGCATTTT
CDR3aa: CASSKAEEGNQPQHF

d_gene: -
v_gene: TRBV2
j_gene: TRBJ1-1
abundance: -
CDR3nt: TGTGCCAGCAGTGACTTCGGTGGGAGCACTGAAGCTTTCTTT
CDR3aa: CASSDFGGSTEAFF

d_gene: -
v_gene: TRBV29-1
j_gene: TRBJ2-7
abundance: -
CDR3nt: TGCAGCGCCTCAGCAAAGGAGGGCTCCTACGAGCAGTACTTC
CDR3aa: CSASAKEGSYEQYF

d_gene: TRBD2
v_gene: TRBV2
j_gene: TRBJ2-5
abundance: -
CDR3nt: TGTGCCAGCAGTGGTCTAGCGGGAGTTGAAGAGACCCAGTACTTC
CDR3aa: CASSGLAGVEETQYF

d_gene: TRBD1
v_gene: TRBV5-1
j_gene: TRBJ1-1
abundance: -
CDR3nt: TGCGCCAGCAGCTTGGGAGGGACAGGGGGTATCACTGAAGCTTTCTTT
CDR3aa: CASSLGGTGGITEAFF

d_gene: TRBD2
v_gene: TRBV5-3
j_gene: TRBJ2-3
abundance: -
CDR3nt: TGTGCCAGAAGCTTGGCGACGTTAGCGGGGGGGGGCACAGATACGCAGTATTTT
CDR3aa: CARSLATLAGGGTDTQYF

d_gene: -
v_gene: TRBV7-3
j_gene: TRBJ2-5
abundance: -
CDR3nt: TGTGCCAGCAGCTTGGGTCTCGGGGAGACCCAGTACTTC
CDR3aa: CASSLGLGETQYF

d_gene: TRBD2
v_gene: TRBV4-1
j_gene: TRBJ2-1
abundance: -
CDR3nt: TGCGCCAGCAGCCAAGATGACGGGCTAGCGGGACCTGAGCAGTTCTTC
CDR3aa: CASSQDDGLAGPEQFF

d_gene: -
v_gene: TRBV30
j_gene: TRBJ1-3
abundance: -
CDR3nt: TGTGCCTGGAGTGCGACAGCCCGCTCTGGAAACACCATATATTTT
CDR3aa: CAWSATARSGNTIYF

d_gene: TRBD2
v_gene: TRBV7-3
j_gene: TRBJ2-7
abundance: -
CDR3nt: TGTGCCAGCAGCCCCGGGGGGTCCTCCTACGAGCAGTACTTC
CDR3aa: CASSPGGSSYEQYF

d_gene: -
v_gene: TRBV6-1
j_gene: TRBJ1-2
abundance: -
CDR3nt: TGTGCCAGCAGTGACAGGGTAGGCTATGGCTACACCTTC
CDR3aa: CASSDRVGYGYTF

d_gene: -
v_gene: TRBV6-1
j_gene: TRBJ2-3
abundance: -
CDR3nt: TGTGCCAGCAGCCAAATAAACAGGGACACAGATACGCAGTATTTT
CDR3aa: CASSQINRDTDTQYF

d_gene: -
v_gene: TRBV30
j_gene: TRBJ1-5
abundance: -
CDR3nt: TGTGCCTGGAGTGTAATGGGGGGGGACAATCAGCCCCAGCATTTT
CDR3aa: CAWSVMGGDNQPQHF

d_gene: TRBD2
v_gene: TRBV19
j_gene: TRBJ2-2
abundance: -
CDR3nt: TGTGCCAGCCGGCTAGCGGGAGGGCTTGGCGGGGAGCTGTTTTTT
CDR3aa: CASRLAGGLGGELFF

d_gene: -
v_gene: TRBV5-4
j_gene: TRBJ1-5
abundance: few
CDR3nt: TGTGCCAGCAGCTTAGATCAGAACGGAGCCCAGCATTTT
CDR3aa: CASSLDQNGAQHF

d_gene: TRBD1
v_gene: TRBV5-4
j_gene: TRBJ1-2
abundance: -
CDR3nt: TGTGCCAGCAGCAACACAGGGGGTATGGCTTATGGCTACACCTTC
CDR3aa: CASSNTGGMAYGYTF

d_gene: TRBD2
v_gene: TRBV28
j_gene: TRBJ2-5
abundance: -
CDR3nt: TGTGCCAGCAGTCAACTAGCGGAAGAGACCCAGTACTTC
CDR3aa: CASSQLAEETQYF

d_gene: TRBD1
v_gene: TRBV9
j_gene: TRBJ1-4
abundance: -
CDR3nt: TGTGCCAGCAGCGTAGAGGATAGGGGGCGGCAAAAACTGTTTTTT
CDR3aa: CASSVEDRGRQKLFF

d_gene: -
v_gene: TRBV7-3
j_gene: TRBJ1-4
abundance: -
CDR3nt: TGTGCCAGCAGCTTAAGCGGGGGAAATAATGAAAAACTGTTTTTT
CDR3aa: CASSLSGGNNEKLFF

d_gene: TRBD2
v_gene: TRBV6-5
j_gene: TRBJ2-5
abundance: -
CDR3nt: TGTGCCAGCAGTTACTGGGCTAGCGGGGAAGAGACCCAGTACTTC
CDR3aa: CASSYWASGEETQYF

d_gene: TRBD1
v_gene: TRBV19
j_gene: TRBJ1-5
abundance: -
CDR3nt: TGTGCCAGTAGTATAGACATGGACAGGGTGAATCAGCCCCAGCATTTT
CDR3aa: CASSIDMDRVNQPQHF

d_gene: TRBD2
v_gene: TRBV7-9
j_gene: TRBJ2-3
abundance: -
CDR3nt: TGTGCCAGCAGCTCCAACGTAGCGGGAGGCACAGATACGCAGTATTTT
CDR3aa: CASSSNVAGGTDTQYF

d_gene: TRBD2
v_gene: TRBV30
j_gene: TRBJ2-7
abundance: -
CDR3nt: TGTGCCTGGAGTGCTAGCGGGAGTTTTGTGCAGTACTTC
CDR3aa: CAWSASGSFVQYF

d_gene: -
v_gene: TRBV30
j_gene: TRBJ1-2
abundance: -
CDR3nt: TGTGCCTGGAGTGTCCTGACAGTTAACTATGGCTACACCTTC
CDR3aa: CAWSVLTVNYGYTF

d_gene: -
v_gene: TRBV2
j_gene: TRBJ2-1
abundance: -
CDR3nt: TGTGCCAGCAGAGCTAGATGGCGGGCGGATGAGCAGTTCTTC
CDR3aa: CASRARWRADEQFF

d_gene: TRBD1
v_gene: TRBV5-1
j_gene: TRBJ1-1
abundance: -
CDR3nt: TGCGCCAGCAGCTGGGGGGACAGGGAGAACACTGAAGCTTTCTTT
CDR3aa: CASSWGDRENTEAFF

d_gene: -
v_gene: TRBV12-5
j_gene: TRBJ1-3
abundance: -
CDR3nt: TGTGCTAGTGGTTTGGCCGGGAGCCGAAACACCATATATTTT
CDR3aa: CASGLAGSRNTIYF

d_gene: -
v_gene: TRBV6-5
j_gene: TRBJ1-2
abundance: -
CDR3nt: TGTGCCAGCAGTAGGGACTCCTTCACCTATGGCTACACCTTC
CDR3aa: CASSRDSFTYGYTF

d_gene: -
v_gene: TRBV7-9
j_gene: TRBJ1-4
abundance: few
CDR3nt: TGTGCCAGCAGCTTCACGGGAGGTCGGGATGAAAAACTGTTTTTT
CDR3aa: CASSFTGGRDEKLFF